This T cell receptor (beta chain) stems from a study of blood T cell repertoires in COVID-19. About the research overall: Nucleic acid was either cDNA or gDNA, and it came from T cells, B-cell-depleted T cells, or PBMCs.

In the original processing: Amplification of reference gene primers provided the estimated nucleated cell counts. Sequencing was performed with immunoSEQ multiplex PCR; in TCRdb, only in-frame clones are kept and a portion is missing. V and J calls and clone size come straight from that table; D and trimming were deduced from the DNA. Here the sample spans about 100,000 clones, just over 90% being singletons. CDR1 SNHLY and CDR2 FYNNEI come from the germline V gene. This CDR3 contains 13 residues. V lost 6 bases and J 3 bases, leaving 12 bases between the germline ends. V is TRBV2 and J is TRBJ2-7; D possibly corresponds to TRBD2 (6 bases). This clonotype originated in a man between 50 and 59 years old with active COVID-19. Material: peripheral blood. As DNA, the CDR3 is TGTGCCAGCAGGGTGGACGGGAGCTACGAGCAGTACTTC. Translated: CASRVDGSYEQYF.